These 23 T cell receptor beta chains came from one sample sequenced in a study of response to subunit inactivated influenza vaccine. TCRdb recomputed calls from the RT-PCR reads with MiXCR, one row per CDR3 protein. In the table there are over 650,000 distinct CDR3 sequences, about 18% of which are singletons. This specimen was PBMCs from blood, taken roughly 5 days after vaccination. These receptors all come from a man aged 45-65 years who received an inactivated influenza vaccine.

V is TRBV20-1 and J is TRBJ2-1; D is possibly TRBD1 (6 bases). From germline, CDR1 is DFQATT and CDR2 SNEGSKA (reference sequence). Trimming took off 6 bases at V and 0 bases at J, with 9 bases between the two ends. The CDR3 is 13 residues long. The CDR3 region has the DNA TGCAGTGCGCAGACAGGCTCCTACAATGAGCAGTTCTTC. Its translation is CSAQTGSYNEQFF.

This sequence joins TRBV5-1 and TRBJ2-3; 7 nucleotides align to TRBD2. CDR3 length: 14 residues. Per the germline V gene, CDR1 is SGHRS and CDR2 is YFSETQ. J gave up 2 bases and V 6 bases, and 6 bases lay outside the gene matches. DNA for the CDR3: TGCGCCAGCAAGCTAGCGGTTTTCACAGATACGCAGTATTTT. Amino acid sequence: CASKLAVFTDTQYF.

This clonotype appeared a few times. The CDR3 reads CSARRRELYNEQFF. DNA of the CDR3: TGCAGTGCCAGGCGGCGGGAACTCTACAATGAGCAGTTCTTC. V and J are TRBV20-1 and TRBJ2-1; TRBD2 is a possible D gene (6 bases). In germline, CDR1 is DFQATT, CDR2 SNEGSKA (reference sequence). There are 14 residues in the CDR3. V lost 6 bases, J lost 3 bases, and 15 bases lay in between.

The V call is TRBV6-2 or TRBV6-3, the J call TRBJ1-5; a weak D match, TRBD1 (6 bases). Germline V gene lookup returns CDR1 MNHEY and CDR2 SVGEGT. The germline V and J ends were trimmed by 2 bases and 0 bases, with 11 bases remaining between them. There are 16 residues in the CDR3. CDR3 sequence reads: CASSYHRDHSNQPQHF. In DNA form, the CDR3 reads TGTGCCAGCAGTTACCACAGGGACCATAGCAATCAGCCCCAGCATTTT.

This clonotype was seen a handful of times. CDR3 sequence: CSATLRDRNEKLFF. The DNA of the CDR3 is TGCAGTGCCACGTTGCGGGACCGAAATGAAAAACTGTTTTTT. This sequence joins TRBV20-1 and TRBJ1-4; TRBD1 might be the D (5 bases). The CDR3 consists of 14 residues. Germline V lookup: CDR1 DFQATT, CDR2 SNEGSKA (reference sequence). V was shortened by 6 bases and J by 5 bases, with 16 bases between the two germline ends.

This clonotype was seen more than once but under ten times. The chain joins TRBV7-8 to TRBJ1-2; 9 positions match TRBD1. V was pared by 1 base and J by 1 base, with 4 bases of the junction left unmatched. The CDR3 covers 16 residues. Germline lookup yields CDR1 SGHVS and CDR2 FQNEAQ. The CDR3 reads CASSLDPTGGNYGYTF. The CDR3 DNA reads TGTGCCAGCAGCTTAGACCCGACAGGGGGTAACTATGGCTACACCTTC.

This clonotype was observed at least ten times. The gene calls are TRBV12-3 or TRBV12-4 and TRBJ1-1; 8 bases map to TRBD1. Trimming removed 5 bases from V and 1 base from J; junction bases left unmatched: 6. The CDR3 runs to 15 residues. Here the CDR3 reads CASSNPGTGNTEAFF. CDR3 DNA sequence: TGTGCCAGCAGTAACCCCGGGACAGGGAACACTGAAGCTTTCTTT.

The rearrangement uses TRBV6-1 and TRBJ2-5; 7 positions agree with TRBD2. The junction had 12 bases not matched to a gene; V was cut back by 7 bases and J by 7 bases. The germline V gene has CDR1 MNHNS and CDR2 SASEGT. The CDR3 sequence is 14 residues long. CDR3 loop: CASIPQLGGRTQYF. CDR3 in DNA: TGTGCCAGCATACCCCAATTGGGGGGGAGGACCCAGTACTTC.

The CDR3 coding sequence is TGCGCCAGCAGCCCTCGGACAGGGGGCGGGTACGAGCAGTACTTC. Protein product: CASSPRTGGGYEQYF. V gene TRBV4-3 combines with J gene TRBJ2-7, with 11 positions matching TRBD1. Germline trimming cut 4 bases from V and 4 bases from J; bases unmatched to any gene: 6. The CDR3 spans 15 residues. Looked up from germline, CDR1 is LGHNA and CDR2 is YSLEER.

The V and J genes are TRBV20-1 and TRBJ1-5, with D possibly TRBD1 on 6 matching bases. Trimming removed 3 bases from V and 3 bases from J, with 9 bases in between. The germline V gene has CDR1 DFQATT and CDR2 SNEGSKA (reference sequence). The CDR3 runs 13 residues. DNA for the CDR3: TGCAGTGCTAGGCCAGGGGTCAATCAGCCCCAGCATTTT. The encoded protein is CSARPGVNQPQHF.

This rearrangement joins TRBV20-1 to TRBJ2-2, with TRBD2 matching over 8 bases. The CDR3 is 15 amino acids. Germline V gene lookup returns CDR1 DFQATT and CDR2 SNEGSKA (reference sequence). J lost 5 bases, V lost 3 bases, and 8 bases had no gene match. The CDR3 coding sequence is TGCAGTGCTAGTGATGGCGCGGGAGGAACCGGGGAGCTGTTTTTT. Its translation: CSASDGAGGTGELFF.

This clonotype was seen more than once but under ten times. This chain uses TRBV29-1 with TRBJ1-2, with 8 bases matching TRBD1. The V gene's germline CDR1 is SQVTM and CDR2 ANQGSEA. The CDR3 runs to 12 residues. The V gene end was trimmed by 4 bases and the J gene end by 5 bases; junction bases not matched to a gene: 3. The chain's CDR3 is CSVGGQGYGYTF. The CDR3 DNA reads as TGCAGCGTTGGAGGACAGGGTTATGGCTACACCTTC. Looking up the rest from reference TRBV29-1 and TRBJ1-2 gives the full variable domain: SAVISQKPSRDICQRGTSLTIQCQVDSQVTMMFWYRQQPGQSLTLIATANQGSEATYESGFVIDKFPISRPNLTFSTLTVSNMSPEDSSIYLCSVGGQGYGYTFGSGTRLTVV.

This clonotype was counted at least ten times. The chain has TRBV7-7 and TRBJ2-1; 8 bases align to TRBD1. The J segment lost 6 bases and the V segment lost 10 bases, leaving 8 bases of the junction unmatched. The CDR3 sequence is 13 residues long. CDR1 is SSHAT and CDR2 is FNYEAQ in the germline V gene (reference sequence). This CDR3 reads CATKNTGGNEQFF. The DNA of the CDR3 is TGTGCCACCAAGAACACAGGGGGCAATGAGCAGTTCTTC.

The V call is TRBV12-3 or TRBV12-4, the J call TRBJ2-2; D may be TRBD1 or TRBD2 (5 bases each). The CDR3 extends over 14 amino acids. V dropped 6 bases and J dropped 4 bases, with 12 bases sitting between them. The CDR3 bases are TGTGCCAGCAGACTTCTGAGGGGCACCGGGGAGCTGTTTTTT. It encodes CASRLLRGTGELFF.

This clonotype was detected a few times. This chain connects TRBV6-6 to TRBJ2-7; 8 nucleotides align to TRBD1. Germline trimming cut 1 base from V and 6 bases from J; bases unmatched to any gene: 2. This CDR3 spans 13 amino acids. The germline CDR1 and CDR2 sequences are MNHNY and SVGAGI (reference sequence). The CDR3 DNA is TGTGCCAGCAGTTACTACGACAGGGGCGAGCAGTACTTC. This translates into CASSYYDRGEQYF.

This clonotype was counted only a few times. This chain connects TRBV4-3 to TRBJ1-3; D not resolved. Germline values: CDR1 LGHNA, CDR2 YSLEER. The V gene lost 0 bases and the J gene lost 0 bases, with 12 bases spanning the gap. CDR3 length equals 17 residues. Written as DNA, the CDR3 is TGCGCCAGCAGCCAAGATCCTCCAGCCTACTCTGGAAACACCATATATTTT. It specifies CASSQDPPAYSGNTIYF.

The chain recombines TRBV18 with TRBJ1-1; D ambiguous. The CDR3 runs 13 residues. The V gene's germline CDR1 is KGHSH and CDR2 LQKENI. The V end lost 0 bases, the J end lost 6 bases, and 8 bases lay between the germline ends. The CDR3 sequence is CASSPPNQPEAFF. The CDR3 nucleotides are TGTGCCAGCTCACCACCTAACCAACCTGAAGCTTTCTTT.

This clonotype was counted a few times. The rearrangement joins TRBV20-1 to TRBJ2-7, with D possibly being TRBD1 (5 bases). The CDR3 runs 12 residues. Trimming shortened V by 7 bases and J by 6 bases, and 16 bases separated the two germline ends. Germline V gene lookup returns CDR1 DFQATT and CDR2 SNEGSKA (reference sequence). CDR3 bases: TGCAGTGTTTGGAGCAGGGAAGCCGAGCAGTACTTC. This gives the protein CSVWSREAEQYF.

A few counts support this clonotype. The chain couples TRBV12-3 or TRBV12-4 to TRBJ1-2; D not resolved. This CDR3 is 14 amino acids long. V lost 2 bases and J 4 bases, leaving 11 bases between the germline ends. CDR3 in amino acids: CASSLKTSRYGYTF. As DNA, the CDR3 is TGTGCCAGCAGTTTAAAAACGTCCCGCTATGGCTACACCTTC.

The chain employs TRBV12-3 or TRBV12-4 and TRBJ2-3; TRBD1 is a possible D gene (6 bases). V was shortened by 6 bases and J by 10 bases, with 20 bases between the two germline ends. The CDR3 runs to 14 residues. The CDR3 DNA is TGTGCCAGCAGCAGCGAGCCAGGGGTGGCGGCGCAGTATTTT. It is translated as CASSSEPGVAAQYF.

The rearrangement joins TRBV5-6 to TRBJ2-7; perhaps D is TRBD1 or TRBD2 (6 bases each). This CDR3 spans 17 amino acids. From germline, CDR1 is SGHDT and CDR2 YYEEEE. V lost 4 bases to trimming and J lost 2 bases, with 22 bases between them. This CDR3 reads CASSPGRDRRSPYEQYF. CDR3 bases: TGTGCCAGCAGCCCCGGGAGAGACAGGAGGTCCCCCTACGAGCAGTACTTC.

This clonotype was observed a single time. The chain employs TRBV12-3 or TRBV12-4 and TRBJ2-2, with 15 nucleotides matching TRBD2. The length of the CDR3 is 18 residues. The ends lost 6 bases at V and 4 bases at J; junction bases unmatched: 9. The CDR3 spells CASSTWTSGRGGTGELFF. The CDR3 DNA reads TGTGCCAGCAGCACCTGGACTAGCGGGAGGGGTGGCACCGGGGAGCTGTTTTTT.

The chain has TRBV5-4 and TRBJ2-1, with 8 nucleotides matching TRBD1. The junction had 9 bases not matched to a gene; V was cut back by 4 bases and J by 3 bases. This CDR3 has 16 amino acids. Germline V gives CDR1 SGHNT, CDR2 YYREEE (reference sequence). The CDR3 loop reads CASSTIGTGLYNEQFF. In nucleotides, the CDR3 is TGTGCCAGCAGCACAATCGGGACAGGCCTCTACAATGAGCAGTTCTTC.